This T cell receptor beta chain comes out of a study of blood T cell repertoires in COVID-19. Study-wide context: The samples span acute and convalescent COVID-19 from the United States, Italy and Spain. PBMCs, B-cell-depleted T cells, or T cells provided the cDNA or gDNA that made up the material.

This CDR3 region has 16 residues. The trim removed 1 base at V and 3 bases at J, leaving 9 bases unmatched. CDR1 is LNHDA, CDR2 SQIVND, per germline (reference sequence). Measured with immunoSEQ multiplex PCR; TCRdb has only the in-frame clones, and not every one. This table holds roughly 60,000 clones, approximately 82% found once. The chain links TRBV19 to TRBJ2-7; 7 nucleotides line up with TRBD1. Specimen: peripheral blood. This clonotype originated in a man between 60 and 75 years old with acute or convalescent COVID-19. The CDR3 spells CASSIGGGERNYEQYF. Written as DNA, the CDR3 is TGTGCCAGTAGTATAGGAGGGGGCGAGAGAAACTACGAGCAGTACTTC.